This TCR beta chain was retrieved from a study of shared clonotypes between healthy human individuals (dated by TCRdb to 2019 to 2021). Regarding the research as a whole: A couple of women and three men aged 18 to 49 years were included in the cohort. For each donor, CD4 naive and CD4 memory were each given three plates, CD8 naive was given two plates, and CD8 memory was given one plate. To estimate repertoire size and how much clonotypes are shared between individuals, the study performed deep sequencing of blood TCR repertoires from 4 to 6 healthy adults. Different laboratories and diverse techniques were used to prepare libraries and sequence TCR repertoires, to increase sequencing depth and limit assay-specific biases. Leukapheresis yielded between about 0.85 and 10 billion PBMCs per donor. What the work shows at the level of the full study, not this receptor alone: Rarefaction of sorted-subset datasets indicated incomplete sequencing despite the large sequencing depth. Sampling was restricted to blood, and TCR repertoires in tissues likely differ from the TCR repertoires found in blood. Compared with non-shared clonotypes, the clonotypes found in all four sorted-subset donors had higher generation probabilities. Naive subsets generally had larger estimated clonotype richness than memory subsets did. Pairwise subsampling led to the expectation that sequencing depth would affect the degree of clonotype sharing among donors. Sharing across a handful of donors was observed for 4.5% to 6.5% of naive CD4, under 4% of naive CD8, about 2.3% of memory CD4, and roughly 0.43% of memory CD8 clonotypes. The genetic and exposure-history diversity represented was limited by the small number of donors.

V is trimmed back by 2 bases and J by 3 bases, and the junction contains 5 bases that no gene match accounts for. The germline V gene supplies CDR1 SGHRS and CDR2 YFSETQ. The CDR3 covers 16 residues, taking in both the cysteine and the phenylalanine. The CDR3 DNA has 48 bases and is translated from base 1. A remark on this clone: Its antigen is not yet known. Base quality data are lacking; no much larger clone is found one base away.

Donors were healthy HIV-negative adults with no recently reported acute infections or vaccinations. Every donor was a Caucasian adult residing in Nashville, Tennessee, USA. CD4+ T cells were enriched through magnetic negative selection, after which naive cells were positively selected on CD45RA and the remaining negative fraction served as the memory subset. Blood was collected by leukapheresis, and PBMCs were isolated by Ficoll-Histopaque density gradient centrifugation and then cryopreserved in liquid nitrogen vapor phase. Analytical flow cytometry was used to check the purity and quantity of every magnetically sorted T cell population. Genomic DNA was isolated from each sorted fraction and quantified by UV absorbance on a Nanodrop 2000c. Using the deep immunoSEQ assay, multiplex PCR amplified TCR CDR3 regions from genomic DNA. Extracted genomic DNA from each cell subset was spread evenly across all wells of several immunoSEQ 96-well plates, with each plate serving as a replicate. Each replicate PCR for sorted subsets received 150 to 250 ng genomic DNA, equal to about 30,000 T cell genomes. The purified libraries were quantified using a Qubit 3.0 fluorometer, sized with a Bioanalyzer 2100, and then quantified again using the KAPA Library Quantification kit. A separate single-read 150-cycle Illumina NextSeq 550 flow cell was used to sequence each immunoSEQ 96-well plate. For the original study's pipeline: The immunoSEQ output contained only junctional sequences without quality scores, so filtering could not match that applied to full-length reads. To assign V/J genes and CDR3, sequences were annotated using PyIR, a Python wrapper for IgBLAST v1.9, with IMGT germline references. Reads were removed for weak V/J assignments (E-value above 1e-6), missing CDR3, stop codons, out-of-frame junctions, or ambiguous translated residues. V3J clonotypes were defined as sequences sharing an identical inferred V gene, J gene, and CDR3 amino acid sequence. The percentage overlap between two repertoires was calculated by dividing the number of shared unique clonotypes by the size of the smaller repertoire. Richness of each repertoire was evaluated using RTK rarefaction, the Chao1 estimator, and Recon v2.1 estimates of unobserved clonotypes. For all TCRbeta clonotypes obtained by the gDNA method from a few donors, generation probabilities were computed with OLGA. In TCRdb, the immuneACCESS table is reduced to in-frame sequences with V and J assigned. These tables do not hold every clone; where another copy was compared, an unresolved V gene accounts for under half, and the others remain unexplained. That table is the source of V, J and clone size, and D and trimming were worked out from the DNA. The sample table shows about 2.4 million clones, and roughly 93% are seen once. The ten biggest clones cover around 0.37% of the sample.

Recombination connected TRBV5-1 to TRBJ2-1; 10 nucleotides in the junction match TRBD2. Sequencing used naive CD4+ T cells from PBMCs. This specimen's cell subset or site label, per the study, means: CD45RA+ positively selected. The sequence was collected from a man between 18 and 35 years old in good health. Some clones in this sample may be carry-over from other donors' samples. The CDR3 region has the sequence CASSLPSSGSYNEQFF. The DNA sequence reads TGCGCCAGCAGCTTACCATCTAGCGGGAGCTACAATGAGCAGTTCTTC.